The present TCR beta chain was sequenced within a study of CD8+CD57+ T cells in acquired aplastic anemia. The sequenced patients had an expansion of CD8+CD57+ cells seen by flow cytometry. V was pared by 0 bases and J by 3 bases, with 9 bases between. The CDR3 length is 15 residues. Germline V gene data show CDR1 as MNHEY and CDR2 as SVGAGI. This clonotype was recorded many times. Genomic DNA acted as the template from which TCR beta VDJ combination and CDR3 sequence profiling were carried out. TCRdb fed the reads into MiXCR, producing one record per CDR3 protein. The repertoire holds 200,000 or so distinct CDR3 sequences, with about half as singletons.

This chain connects TRBV6-5 to TRBJ2-1, with D hard to call. Sequenced input: sorted CD4+, CD8+, or CD8+CD57+ T cells (not recorded which) from PBMCs. The TCR sequence derives from a human donor with aplastic anemia. CDR3 DNA: TGTGCCAGCAGTTACTCGGGCTTAGTCTACAATGAGCAGTTCTTC. It specifies CASSYSGLVYNEQFF.